These T cell receptor beta chains were read from a single sample in a study of tissue T cells after allogeneic stem cell transplantation. Only in-frame clones appear in the TCRdb table, and some are missing; sequencing was by immunoSEQ multiplex PCR. The data contain about 28,000 clones, 85% of them seen just once; the ten biggest clones take up more than 3%. The sample consisted of blood, taken before transplantation. The receptors derive from a woman aged 18-49 years who later had graft-versus-host disease after an allogeneic stem cell transplant. The CDR3 runs from the conserved cysteine through the conserved F or W. Fields, in order: D gene, V gene, clone size, J gene, CDR3 protein, CDR3 DNA. D genes are given only for firm matches. Not every row has a clone size; where given, it reads once, few, many or a size class.

d_gene: -; v_gene: TRBV18; abundance: -; j_gene: TRBJ2-1; CDR3aa: CASSPQRVGYNEQFF; CDR3nt: TGTGCCAGCTCACCACAGCGGGTAGGCTACAATGAGCAGTTCTTC
d_gene: TRBD1; v_gene: TRBV14; abundance: -; j_gene: TRBJ1-4; CDR3aa: CASSQGGTATNEKLFF; CDR3nt: TGTGCCAGCAGCCAAGGGGGGACAGCAACTAATGAAAAACTGTTTTTT
d_gene: TRBD1; v_gene: TRBV27; abundance: -; j_gene: TRBJ2-7; CDR3aa: CASSLSRTGGVWEQYF; CDR3nt: TGTGCCAGCAGTTTATCGCGGACAGGGGGAGTCTGGGAGCAGTACTTC
d_gene: -; v_gene: TRBV4-3; abundance: -; j_gene: TRBJ1-3; CDR3aa: CASSQGWAGALSGNTIYF; CDR3nt: TGCGCCAGCAGCCAAGGATGGGCAGGGGCTCTCTCTGGAAACACCATATATTTT
d_gene: -; v_gene: TRBV11-2; abundance: -; j_gene: TRBJ2-1; CDR3aa: CASSFRTEPYNEQFF; CDR3nt: TGTGCCAGCAGCTTCCGGACAGAACCCTACAATGAGCAGTTCTTC
d_gene: TRBD1; v_gene: TRBV5-1; abundance: once; j_gene: TRBJ2-7; CDR3aa: CASRPDRAHEQYF; CDR3nt: TGCGCCAGCAGGCCGGACAGGGCCCACGAGCAGTACTTC
d_gene: -; v_gene: TRBV11-2; abundance: -; j_gene: TRBJ2-3; CDR3aa: CASSFGGGPDTQYF; CDR3nt: TGTGCCAGCAGCTTCGGCGGGGGCCCTGATACGCAGTATTTT
d_gene: TRBD2; v_gene: TRBV11-3; abundance: -; j_gene: TRBJ2-3; CDR3aa: CASSLRERERDTDTQYF; CDR3nt: TGTGCCAGCAGCTTGAGGGAGCGGGAGCGGGACACAGATACGCAGTATTTT
d_gene: -; v_gene: TRBV5-6; abundance: -; j_gene: TRBJ2-7; CDR3aa: CASSFGEAYEQYF; CDR3nt: TGTGCCAGCAGCTTTGGGGAGGCCTACGAGCAGTACTTC
d_gene: -; v_gene: TRBV30; abundance: -; j_gene: TRBJ1-2; CDR3aa: CAWSGGNYGYTF; CDR3nt: TGTGCCTGGAGTGGGGGAAACTATGGCTACACCTTC
d_gene: -; v_gene: TRBV6-6; abundance: -; j_gene: TRBJ2-7; CDR3aa: CASSARDEQYF; CDR3nt: TGTGCCAGCAGCGCCCGTGATGAGCAGTACTTC
d_gene: TRBD2; v_gene: TRBV6-4; abundance: once; j_gene: TRBJ2-3; CDR3aa: CASSATSGGVDTQYF; CDR3nt: TGTGCCAGCAGTGCTACTAGCGGGGGAGTAGATACGCAGTATTTT